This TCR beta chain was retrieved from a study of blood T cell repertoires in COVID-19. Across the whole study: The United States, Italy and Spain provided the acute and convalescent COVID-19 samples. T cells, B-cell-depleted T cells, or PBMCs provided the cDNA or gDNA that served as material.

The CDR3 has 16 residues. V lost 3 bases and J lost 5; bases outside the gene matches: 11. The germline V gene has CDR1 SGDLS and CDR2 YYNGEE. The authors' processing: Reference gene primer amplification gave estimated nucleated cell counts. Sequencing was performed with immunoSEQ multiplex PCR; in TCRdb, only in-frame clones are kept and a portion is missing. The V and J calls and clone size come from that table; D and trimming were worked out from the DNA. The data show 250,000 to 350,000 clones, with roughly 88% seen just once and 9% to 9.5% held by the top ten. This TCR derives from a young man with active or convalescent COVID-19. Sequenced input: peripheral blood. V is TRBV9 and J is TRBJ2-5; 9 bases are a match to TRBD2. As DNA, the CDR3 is TGTGCCAGCAGCGCCTTTGGCGGGGGGGCCGTGGAGACCCAGTACTTC. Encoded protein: CASSAFGGGAVETQYF.